This T cell receptor (beta chain) originates from a study of technical replicates of blood from several donors. Trimming removed 4 bases from V and 9 bases from J; junction bases left unmatched: 24. Per germline, CDR1 MNHNS and CDR2 SASEGT. This CDR3 contains 19 residues. The assay was immunoSEQ multiplex PCR, and TCRdb's table has in-frame clones only and misses some. Here the sample spans under 70,000 clones, roughly nine tenths being singletons. The gene calls are TRBV6-1 and TRBJ2-5; 9 bases align to TRBD1. Sequences were obtained from PBMCs. The origin of this receptor is a human donor in good health. Some clones in this sample may be carry-over from other donors' samples. This CDR3 is CASSGSGTGFSAGQGAQYF. The DNA for the CDR3 is TGTGCCAGCAGTGGATCCGGGACAGGGTTTAGCGCGGGGCAGGGGGCCCAGTACTTC.